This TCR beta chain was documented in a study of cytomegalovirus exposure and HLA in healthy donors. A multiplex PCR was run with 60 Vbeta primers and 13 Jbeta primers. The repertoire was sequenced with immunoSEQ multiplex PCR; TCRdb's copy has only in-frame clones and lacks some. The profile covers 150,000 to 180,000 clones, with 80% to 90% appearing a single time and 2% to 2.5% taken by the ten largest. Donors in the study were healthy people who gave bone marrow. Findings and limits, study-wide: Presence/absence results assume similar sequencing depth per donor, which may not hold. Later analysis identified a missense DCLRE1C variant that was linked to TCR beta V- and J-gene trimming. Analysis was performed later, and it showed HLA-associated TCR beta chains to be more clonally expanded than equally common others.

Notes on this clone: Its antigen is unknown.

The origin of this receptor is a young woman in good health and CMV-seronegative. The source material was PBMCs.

The CDR3 nucleotides are TGTGCCAGCAGTTTTCTCCCCGGGACAGCGAACCCCAATTCACCCCTCCACTTT. Its translation is CASSFLPGTANPNSPLHF. The chain has TRBV6-4 and TRBJ1-6; 7 nucleotides line up with TRBD1. This CDR3 spans 18 amino acids. CDR1 is MRHNA and CDR2 is SNTAGT in the germline V gene. V trimming: 5 bases; J trimming: 7 bases; junction bases outside the gene matches: 17.